Listed here are 27 T cell receptor beta chains from one sample, sequenced in a study of tumor and adjacent non-tumor tissue in lung cancer. This sample's RNA came from whole unsorted tissue. This non-tumor lung sample came from over 3 cm beyond the tumor edge. The library came from three nested PCR rounds adapted from ARM-PCR protocols. TCRdb processed the multiplex PCR reads anew with MiXCR; each CDR3 protein has one entry. The sample has more than 55,000 distinct CDR3 sequences, around two thirds seen once. The sample was distant non-tumor lung tissue. The receptors were sampled from a man aged 65-85 years with non-small cell lung cancer.

As regards this clonotype: Given a much more abundant clone one base away, this may be a read error. This chain uses TRBV10-3 with TRBJ2-1; 8 bases match TRBD2. The CDR3 runs to 17 residues. Germline-derived CDR1 and CDR2 are ENHRY and SYGVKD. With V trimmed by 6 bases and J by 0 bases, 10 bases remained unmatched. The CDR3 DNA sequence: TGTGCCATCAGCCGTACTAGCGGAAGTAGCTCCTACAATGAGCAGTTCTTC. Translated: CAISRTSGSSSYNEQFF.

The CDR3 reads CASSLSVEVGGNEQFF. CDR3 nucleotide sequence: TGTGCCAGCAGCTTATCCGTGGAGGTTGGGGGGAATGAGCAGTTCTTC. The chain combines TRBV11-2 with TRBJ2-1; possibly TRBD2 for D (6 bases). V lost 2 bases to trimming and J lost 7 bases, with 18 bases between them. Germline V lookup: CDR1 SGHAT, CDR2 FQNNGV. The CDR3 has 16 residues. The whole variable domain, remainder taken from reference TRBV11-2 and TRBJ2-1, is EAGVAQSPRYKIIEKRQSVAFWCNPISGHATLYWYQQILGQGPKLLIQFQNNGVVDDSQLPKDRFSAERLKGVDSTLKIQPAKLEDSAVYLCASSLSVEVGGNEQFFGPGTRLTVL.

The table lists this clonotype with many counts. The genes are TRBV10-2 and TRBJ2-7, with a possible D match to TRBD1 (6 bases). Trimming cost V 3 bases and J 2 bases, with 20 bases left between them. Germline assignment: CDR1 WSHSY and CDR2 SAAADI. This CDR3 is 17 amino acids long. CDR3 in DNA: TGCGCCAGCAGTGATAAATTAACAGGGTTAAACCCCTACGAGCAGTACTTC. Amino acids: CASSDKLTGLNPYEQYF.

This clonotype has a count of ten or more. This chain joins TRBV5-6 and TRBJ1-2; unclear D gene. This CDR3 contains 12 residues. Per germline, CDR1 SGHDT and CDR2 YYEEEE. Deletions cut 0 bases from V and 4 bases from J, with 4 bases between. The CDR3 DNA sequence: TGTGCCAGCAGCTTGGGGCTCTATGGCTACACCTTC. Its protein product is CASSLGLYGYTF.

About this clonotype: Compared with germline, one end of the junction differs, possibly owing to a read error. This chain uses TRBV7-8 with TRBJ2-6; a weak D match, TRBD1 (5 bases). CDR1 and CDR2 from the germline V gene are SGHVS and FQNEAQ. The CDR3 covers 18 residues. The CDR3 loop reads CASSHRRGPRIEANVLTF. CDR3 sequence (DNA): TGCGCCAGCAGCCACCGAAGGGGCCCACGTATTGAGGCCAACGTCCTGACTTTC.

At least ten counts were recorded for this clonotype. This chain's CDR3 is CASSLGTTNTGELFF. The CDR3 region has the DNA TGTGCCAGCAGCCTCGGGACCACGAACACCGGGGAGCTGTTTTTT. The genes are TRBV6-5 and TRBJ2-2; D tentatively reads TRBD1 or TRBD2 (5 bases each). V lost 6 bases to trimming and J lost 0 bases, with 11 bases between them. The CDR3 is 15 amino acids. CDR1 is MNHEY and CDR2 is SVGAGI in the germline V gene.

Concerning this clonotype: A read error may produce the germline difference seen at one junction end. The V call is TRBV5-6, the J call TRBJ2-6, with D perhaps TRBD1 (5 bases). From germline, CDR1 is SGHDT and CDR2 YYEEEE. This CDR3 is built from 14 residues. In DNA, the CDR3 is TGTGCCAGCAGCTTGGGGGCTGGGGCCAACGTCCTGGCTTTC. Translating it yields CASSLGAGANVLAF.

The rearrangement links TRBV5-6 to TRBJ2-5, with 9 bases matching TRBD2. The CDR3 loop spans 17 amino acids. The germline CDR1 and CDR2 sequences are SGHDT and YYEEEE. J was trimmed by 2 bases and V by 0 bases; bases with no gene match: 8. The CDR3 reads CASSLVAGGVRQETQYF. For the CDR3, the DNA is TGTGCCAGCAGCTTGGTCGCGGGAGGGGTTAGACAAGAGACCCAGTACTTC.

In the case of this clonotype: The conserved phenylalanine or tryptophan normally closing the CDR3 is absent here, so this likely arose from a read error. It is unclear where the CDR3 begins or ends on the DNA, so no DNA is shown, and the CDR3 is as TCRdb lists it. The genes are TRBV11-1 and TRBJ1-1; TRBD1 is the table's D call and was not checked against the DNA. The CDR3 has 14 amino acids, counting both end residues. In germline, CDR1 is SGHAT, CDR2 FQDESV (reference sequence). The CDR3 sequence: CASSLRGLETESFI.

This clonotype was counted a single time. The junction shows a germline mismatch at one end, possibly a read error. The chain links TRBV28 to TRBJ2-6; 8 bases match TRBD1. CDR3 length equals 19 residues. Germline CDR1 reads MDHEN; CDR2 reads SYDVKM. CDR3 region: CASSLHGAGGVSGANVLSF. The CDR3 coding sequence is TGTGCCAGCAGTTTACACGGGGCAGGGGGCGTCTCTGGGGCCAACGTCCTGAGTTTC.

The chain carries TRBV6-1 and TRBJ1-2; 8 nucleotides match TRBD1. With V trimmed by 6 bases and J by 13 bases, 25 bases remained unmatched. CDR1 is MNHNS and CDR2 is SASEGT in the germline V gene. This CDR3 region has 17 residues. CDR3 protein: CASSKSPDGQGPGCCTF. DNA for the CDR3: TGTGCCAGCAGCAAATCCCCCGACGGACAGGGACCAGGTTGCTGCACCTTC.

To note about this clonotype: A read error is likely, as this CDR3 ends without the conserved phenylalanine or tryptophan. The limits of the CDR3 on the DNA are not certain, so only TCRdb's listed CDR3 is given. The gene calls are TRBV4-2 and TRBJ2-1; the DNA was not compared with TRBD2, the D call given in the table. Germline V CDR1 and CDR2: LGHNA, YNFKEQ. The CDR3 numbers 14 amino acids, ends counted. The CDR3 protein is CASSHDLGGGGWFI.

This clonotype is termed medium-sized. V usage is TRBV11-2 and J usage is TRBJ1-1, with D possibly being TRBD1 (5 bases). The CDR3 extends over 14 amino acids. V gave up 6 bases and J gave up 3 bases, with 14 bases separating them. Germline V gene sequence: CDR1 SGHAT, CDR2 FQNNGV. Here the CDR3 reads CASRPGQGYTEAFF. The CDR3 nucleotides are TGTGCCAGCAGGCCAGGGCAAGGGTACACTGAAGCTTTCTTT.

This clonotype was detected ten times or more. CDR3 bases: TGTGCCAGCAGCTTAAACGGGGCGGGAGGGCCAATGTTCGACGAGCAGTACTTC. Encoded protein: CASSLNGAGGPMFDEQYF. J is TRBJ2-7 and V is TRBV11-2; TRBD2 agrees at 9 bases. The germline V gene has CDR1 SGHAT and CDR2 FQNNGV. This CDR3 has 18 amino acids. Trimming cost V 2 bases and J 5 bases; bases outside gene matches: 16.

To note about this clonotype: A read error may be the cause here, since a much bigger clone is one base away. The rearrangement links TRBV30 to TRBJ1-3; D is uncertain. This CDR3 contains 11 residues. From germline, CDR1 is GTSNPN and CDR2 SVGIG (reference sequence). CDR3 amino acids: CVWSGGNTIYF. DNA of the CDR3: TGTGTCTGGAGTGGTGGAAACACCATATATTTT.

In its sample, this clonotype was seen once. Since no conserved phenylalanine or tryptophan closes the CDR3, a read error is the likely cause. The chain recombines TRBV20-1 with TRBJ2-2, with 9 bases fitting TRBD2. The CDR3 has 14 residues. CDR1 and CDR2 (germline): DFQATT, SNEGSKA (reference sequence). Losses at the gene ends were 3 bases for V and 7 bases for J; bases not matched to a gene: 6. The CDR3 DNA reads TGCAGTGCTAGGCCGGCGGGGGGGGGCGGGGAGCTGTTTATT. Protein sequence: CSARPAGGGGELFI.

As concerns this clonotype: This may stem from a read error, because a much larger clone lies one nucleotide away. This chain connects TRBV20-1 to TRBJ1-1; D remains unclear. The germline V and J ends were trimmed by 5 bases and 6 bases, with 16 bases remaining between them. CDR3 length equals 13 residues. CDR1 and CDR2 (germline): DFQATT, SNEGSKA (reference sequence). CDR3 sequence reads: CSAPGRETAEAFF. In DNA, the CDR3 is TGCAGTGCTCCCGGGCGGGAGACGGCTGAAGCTTTCTTT.

Details on this clonotype: The germline gene is not matched at one end of the junction; a read error may be the cause. The chain joins TRBV6-6 to TRBJ2-5, with 9 bases that match TRBD1. CDR3 length: 14 amino acids. Germline CDR1 is MNHNY and CDR2 is SVGAGI (reference sequence). The CDR3 bases are TGTGCAAGCATTGATACAGGGGGCGGGGAGACCCAGTACTTC. It is translated as CASIDTGGGETQYF.

As regards this clonotype: The junction departs from germline at one end; a sequencing error may be responsible. The DNA of the CDR3 is TGTGCCAGCAGCACCGGACAGGGGGTGTGGGGCTACATCTTC. This sequence encodes CASSTGQGVWGYIF. V usage is TRBV11-2 and J usage is TRBJ1-2, with 10 bases lining up with TRBD1. Germline CDR1 and CDR2: SGHAT and FQNNGV. The CDR3 loop spans 14 amino acids. The whole variable domain, filled in from reference TRBV11-2 and TRBJ1-2, reads EAGVAQSPRYKIIEKRQSVAFWCNPISGHATLYWYQQILGQGPKLLIQFQNNGVVDDSQLPKDRFSAERLKGVDSTLKIQPAKLEDSAVYLCASSTGQGVWGYIFGSGTRLTVV.

The chain combines TRBV6-2 or TRBV6-3 with TRBJ1-5; maybe TRBD1 (5 bases). Trimming shortened V by 7 bases and J by 4 bases, and 17 bases separated the two germline ends. Germline CDR1 MNHEY, CDR2 SVGEGT. The CDR3 sequence is 15 residues long. The CDR3 region is CASKGDGRTNQPQHF. The CDR3 DNA reads as TGTGCCAGCAAAGGGGACGGCAGGACTAATCAGCCCCAGCATTTT.

This clonotype was picked up one time. This chain links TRBV7-9 with TRBJ2-1, with 9 bases matching TRBD2. The germline V gene has CDR1 SEHNR and CDR2 FQNEAQ (reference sequence). Losses at the gene ends were 1 base for V and 4 bases for J; bases not matched to a gene: 8. The CDR3 has 17 amino acids. The CDR3 is CASSLVRQSGGYNEQFF. The CDR3 DNA sequence: TGTGCCAGCAGCTTAGTTCGGCAAAGCGGGGGGTACAATGAGCAGTTCTTC.

There are many counts of this clonotype. A junction boundary mismatches the germline segment, possibly from a read error. The chain links TRBV4-2 to TRBJ1-2, with TRBD1 identical over 10 bases. This CDR3 is built from 15 residues. The germline gives CDR1 LGHNA, CDR2 YNFKEQ. CDR3 coding DNA: TGTGCCAGCAGCCAAGGGAGGGACAGGGGTTATGGCTACGCCTTC. Residues: CASSQGRDRGYGYAF.

This clonotype was counted at least ten times. The chain combines TRBV6-1 with TRBJ1-6, with D unclear. Germline loops: CDR1 MNHNS, CDR2 SASEGT. Trimming removed 2 bases at V and 9 bases at J, with 11 bases between. CDR3 length equals 14 residues. CDR3 protein: CASSELSSGSPLHF. The CDR3 bases are TGTGCCAGCAGTGAATTGTCCTCTGGTTCACCCCTCCACTTT.

This clonotype came up once. This CDR3 reads CASRQTSQTGGGNYGYTF. CDR3 nucleotide sequence: TGTGCCAGCAGACAAACTTCCCAGACTGGGGGCGGAAACTATGGCTACACCTTC. This sequence joins TRBV6-5 and TRBJ1-2; possible D gene TRBD1, 6 bases. The CDR3 runs 18 residues. The V gene lost 6 bases and the J gene lost 2 bases, with 25 bases spanning the gap. The germline CDR1 and CDR2 sequences are MNHEY and SVGAGI.

This clonotype has at least ten counts. The chain recombines TRBV6-1 with TRBJ2-3; D gene uncertain. The CDR3 extends over 10 amino acids. V lost 9 bases, J lost 6 bases, and 7 bases lay in between. CDR1 MNHNS and CDR2 SASEGT come from the germline V gene. CDR3 loop: CASSRDTQYF. In nucleotides, the CDR3 is TGTGCCAGTTCCAGGGATACGCAGTATTTT.

A remark on this clonotype: Without the conserved terminal phenylalanine or tryptophan, this CDR3 likely stems from a read error. V is TRBV29-1 and J is TRBJ2-2; D is possibly TRBD2 (6 bases). Germline loops: CDR1 SQVTM, CDR2 ANQGSEA. This CDR3 region has 15 residues. CDR3 sequence: CSVNPGLENTGDLFS. Here the CDR3 DNA reads TGCAGCGTCAACCCGGGACTTGAAAACACCGGGGACCTGTTTTCT.

Of note for this clonotype: A read error may explain this, as a much larger clone is one base away. The chain joins TRBV29-1 to TRBJ1-2; D remains unclear. There are 15 residues in the CDR3. Germline V gives CDR1 SQVTM, CDR2 ANQGSEA. Trimming removed 6 bases at V and 8 bases at J, with 25 bases between. The DNA of the CDR3 is TGCAGCGTCTTCGGGCAGGAAGGACCTTATGTGGGCTACACCTTC. Its translation is CSVFGQEGPYVGYTF.